This T cell receptor beta chain was recovered during a study of neurological immune-mediated disorders. TCRdb recomputed calls from the 5' RACE reads with MiXCR, one row per CDR3 protein. This sample carries about 45,000 distinct CDR3 sequences, about 13% of them seen once, and the ten largest clones take approximately 10%. This clonotype was counted many times. Time point denoted: longitudinal time-point 3. J gave up 5 bases and V 4 bases, and 1 base lay outside the gene matches. Germline assignment: CDR1 SGHTA and CDR2 FQGNSA. The CDR3 sequence is 14 residues long. This receptor was identified in a young man in good health. This rearrangement joins TRBV7-2 to TRBJ2-3; TRBD2 agrees at 12 bases. The sequenced sample was PBMCs. Here the CDR3 reads CASSSGLAGDTQYF. CDR3 coding DNA: TGTGCCAGCAGCTCGGGACTAGCGGGAGATACGCAGTATTTT.